This TCR beta chain was documented in a study of a mutant IDH1 vaccine in newly diagnosed glioma (dated by TCRdb to 2020 to 2023). With regard to the full study: Of the approximately 30 treated patients, approximately 62% were male and about 40% were female, and a mean age of roughly 37 years was recorded. Prior to enrollment, patients had been given standard therapy consisting of radiotherapy alone, temozolomide alone, or radiochemotherapy with temozolomide, with the combination given to most patients. Longitudinal TCRB deep sequencing was performed for roughly 27 treated patients wherever samples were available for exploratory analyses. Peripheral blood was collected at six visits: V03 (baseline), V05, V07, V10, V12 and V13.

Explained via the paper, the time point label denotes: baseline, week 1 (first vaccination visit). This specimen's treatment or condition label, interpreted: pre-vaccination baseline after standard-of-care therapy. Newly diagnosed WHO grade 3 or 4 IDH1-mutant astrocytomas showing loss of nuclear ATRX were present in the donors. The samples were drawn from NOA16, a multicentre, single-arm, open-label phase I trial in Germany that tested a mutant IDH1 peptide vaccine in humans for the first time. Blood drawn at visit V03 was used as the baseline sample for immunogenicity testing. The DNeasy Blood and Tissue Kit was used to extract genomic DNA from EDTA blood for TCRB sequencing. For CDR1 and CDR2, the germline V gene lists SGHVS and FQNEAQ. Trimming takes 5 bases from V and 1 base from J, and the germline ends sit 11 bases apart. Measured from the cysteine to the phenylalanine, the CDR3 is 15 residues long. The DNA shown is the 45-base CDR3, in frame from base 1.

Overall study outcomes, separate from this receptor: PBMC samples for TCRB deep sequencing were selected based on availability. The authors noted that analyses of patient blood samples could not be reproduced because of sample limitations. Vaccine-induced immune responses across multiple MHC alleles were detected in approximately 93% of patients. Pseudoprogression appeared unrelated to alterations in the top peripheral T cell clonotypes detected by TCRB sequencing.

In the case of this clone: Its antigen is currently not known. Qualities for individual bases were not recorded, and no much larger clone is one base off.

Library generation was performed with the immunoSEQ multiplex PCR assay. Following the manufacturer's protocol, the hsTCRB Kit was used to amplify rearranged TCR beta chain sequences. Sequencing of TCRB libraries was carried out on an Illumina MiSeq. The study's own analysis went as follows. Demultiplexing, trimming and gene mapping were performed with the kit vendor's proprietary platform. TCRdb took this table from immuneACCESS and kept in-frame rearrangements with V and J called. Such tables lack part of the clones; where checked against another copy, unresolved V genes explain under half of the gap, and the rest is unexplained. V and J calls and clone size come straight from that table; D and trimming were deduced from the DNA. Across this sample there are around 100,000 clones, with approximately 80% seen only once. The ten largest clones capture 5.3% of the sample.

Recombination joined TRBV7-8 with TRBJ2-2, with no reliable assignment of the D segment. Sample: PBMCs, taken from a glioma patient treated with radiotherapy, temozolomide or both. This TCR came from a man aged 40-55 years with glioma. Some clones in this sample may be carry-over from other donors' samples. The CDR3 in this case is CASSPEPENTGELFF. The bases read TGTGCCAGCAGCCCCGAGCCTGAGAACACCGGGGAGCTGTTTTTT.